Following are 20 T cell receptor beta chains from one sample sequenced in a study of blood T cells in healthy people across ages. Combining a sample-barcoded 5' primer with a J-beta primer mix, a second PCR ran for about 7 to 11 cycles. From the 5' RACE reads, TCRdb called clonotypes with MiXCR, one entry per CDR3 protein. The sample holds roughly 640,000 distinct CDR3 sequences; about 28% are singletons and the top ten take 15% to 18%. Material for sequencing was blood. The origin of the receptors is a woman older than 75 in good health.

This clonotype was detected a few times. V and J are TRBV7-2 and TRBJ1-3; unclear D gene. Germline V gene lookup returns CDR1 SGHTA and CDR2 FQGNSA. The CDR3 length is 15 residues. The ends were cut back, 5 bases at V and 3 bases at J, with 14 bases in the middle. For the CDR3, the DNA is TGTGCCAGCAGCCCTAACCCGGGAGTTGGAAACACCATATATTTT. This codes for CASSPNPGVGNTIYF. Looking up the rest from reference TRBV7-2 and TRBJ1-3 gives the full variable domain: GAGVSQSPSNKVTEKGKDVELRCDPISGHTALYWYRQSLGQGLEFLIYFQGNSAPDKSGLPSDRFSAERTGGSVSTLTIQRTQQEDSAVYLCASSPNPGVGNTIYFGEGSWLTVV.

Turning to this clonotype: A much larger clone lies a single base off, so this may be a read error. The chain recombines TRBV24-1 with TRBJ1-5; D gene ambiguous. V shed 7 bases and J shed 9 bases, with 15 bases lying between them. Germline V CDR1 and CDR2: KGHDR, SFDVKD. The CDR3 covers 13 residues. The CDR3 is CATRAQPVGPQHF. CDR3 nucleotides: TGTGCCACCAGGGCCCAGCCGGTTGGGCCCCAGCATTTT.

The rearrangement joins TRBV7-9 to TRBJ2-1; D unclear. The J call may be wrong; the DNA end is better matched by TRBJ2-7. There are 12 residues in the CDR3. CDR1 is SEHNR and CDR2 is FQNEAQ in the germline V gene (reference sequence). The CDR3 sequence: CASSPQVGEQYF. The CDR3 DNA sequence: TGTGCCAGCAGCCCCCAGGTTGGCGAGCAGTACTTC.

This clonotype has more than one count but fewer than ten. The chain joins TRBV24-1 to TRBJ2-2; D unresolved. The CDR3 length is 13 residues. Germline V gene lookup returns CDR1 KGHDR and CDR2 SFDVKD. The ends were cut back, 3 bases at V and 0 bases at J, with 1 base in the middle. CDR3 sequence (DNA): TGTGCCACCAGTGATACGAACACCGGGGAGCTGTTTTTT. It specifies CATSDTNTGELFF.

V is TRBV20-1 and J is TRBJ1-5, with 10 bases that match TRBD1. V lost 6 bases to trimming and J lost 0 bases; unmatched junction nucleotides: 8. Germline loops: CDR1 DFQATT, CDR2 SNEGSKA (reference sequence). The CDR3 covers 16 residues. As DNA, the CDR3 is TGCAGTGCCCCCGGGACAGGGGTATATAGCAATCAGCCCCAGCATTTT. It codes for CSAPGTGVYSNQPQHF.

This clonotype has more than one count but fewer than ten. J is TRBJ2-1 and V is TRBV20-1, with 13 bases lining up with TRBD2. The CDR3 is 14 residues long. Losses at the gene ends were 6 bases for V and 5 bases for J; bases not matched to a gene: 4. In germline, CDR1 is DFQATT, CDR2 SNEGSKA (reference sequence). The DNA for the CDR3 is TGCAGTGCCACGGGGACTAGCGGGGACAATGAGCAGTTCTTC. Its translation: CSATGTSGDNEQFF.

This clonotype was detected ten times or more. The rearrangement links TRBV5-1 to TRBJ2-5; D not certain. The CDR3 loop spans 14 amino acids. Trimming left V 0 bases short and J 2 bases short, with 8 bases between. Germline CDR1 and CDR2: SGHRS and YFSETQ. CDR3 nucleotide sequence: TGCGCCAGCAGCTTGGATATCCAGCAAGAGACCCAGTACTTC. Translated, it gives CASSLDIQQETQYF.

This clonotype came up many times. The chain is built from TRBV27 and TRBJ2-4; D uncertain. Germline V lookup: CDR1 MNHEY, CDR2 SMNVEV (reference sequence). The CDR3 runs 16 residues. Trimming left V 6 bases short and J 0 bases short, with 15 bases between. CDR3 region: CASSLLGILAKNIQYF. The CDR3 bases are TGTGCCAGCAGCCTTCTAGGCATACTAGCCAAAAACATTCAGTACTTC.

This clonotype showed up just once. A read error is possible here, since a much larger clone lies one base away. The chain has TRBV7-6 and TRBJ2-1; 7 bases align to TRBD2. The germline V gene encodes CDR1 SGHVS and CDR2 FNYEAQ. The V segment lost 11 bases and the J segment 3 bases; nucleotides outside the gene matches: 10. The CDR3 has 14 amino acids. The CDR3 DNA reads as TGTGCCGGCGTACCGGGACTACGCTACAATGAGCAGTTCTTC. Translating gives CAGVPGLRYNEQFF.

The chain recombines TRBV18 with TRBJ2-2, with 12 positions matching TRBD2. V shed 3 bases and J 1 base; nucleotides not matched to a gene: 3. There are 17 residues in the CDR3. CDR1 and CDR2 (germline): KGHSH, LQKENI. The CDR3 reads CASSPRTSGVNTGELFF. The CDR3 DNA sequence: TGTGCCAGCTCACCGCGGACTAGCGGGGTGAACACCGGGGAGCTGTTTTTT.

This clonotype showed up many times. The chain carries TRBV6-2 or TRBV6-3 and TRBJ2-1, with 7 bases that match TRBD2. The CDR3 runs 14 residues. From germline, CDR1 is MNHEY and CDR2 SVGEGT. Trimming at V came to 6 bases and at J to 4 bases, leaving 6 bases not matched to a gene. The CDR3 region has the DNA TGTGCCAGCAGACGCACGGGGGGATACAATGAGCAGTTCTTC. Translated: CASRRTGGYNEQFF.

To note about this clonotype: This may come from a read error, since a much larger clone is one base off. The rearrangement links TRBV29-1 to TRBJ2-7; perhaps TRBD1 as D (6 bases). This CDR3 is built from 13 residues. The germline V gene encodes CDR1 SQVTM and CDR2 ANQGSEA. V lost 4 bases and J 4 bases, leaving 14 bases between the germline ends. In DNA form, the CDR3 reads TGCAGCGTTGGGTCAGGGGCAAGGTACGAGCAGTACTTC. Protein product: CSVGSGARYEQYF.

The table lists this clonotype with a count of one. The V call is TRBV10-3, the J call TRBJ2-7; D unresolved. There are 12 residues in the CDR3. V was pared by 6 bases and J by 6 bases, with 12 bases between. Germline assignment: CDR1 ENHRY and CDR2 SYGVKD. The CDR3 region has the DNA TGTGCCATCAGGGGCTCCCTATCCGAGCAGTACTTC. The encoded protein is CAIRGSLSEQYF.

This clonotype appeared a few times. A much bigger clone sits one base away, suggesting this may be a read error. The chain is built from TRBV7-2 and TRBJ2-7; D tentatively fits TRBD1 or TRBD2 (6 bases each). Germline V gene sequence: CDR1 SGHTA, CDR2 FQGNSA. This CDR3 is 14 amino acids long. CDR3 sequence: CASSSRGGLHERYF. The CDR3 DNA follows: TGTGCCAGCAGCTCAAGAGGGGGGCTGCACGAGCGGTACTTC.

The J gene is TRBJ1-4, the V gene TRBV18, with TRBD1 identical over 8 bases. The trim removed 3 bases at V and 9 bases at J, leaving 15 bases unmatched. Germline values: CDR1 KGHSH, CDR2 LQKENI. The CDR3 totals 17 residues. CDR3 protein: CASSPGQGAQDKKKLFF. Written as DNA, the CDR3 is TGTGCCAGCTCACCGGGGCAGGGGGCCCAGGATAAGAAAAAACTGTTTTTT.

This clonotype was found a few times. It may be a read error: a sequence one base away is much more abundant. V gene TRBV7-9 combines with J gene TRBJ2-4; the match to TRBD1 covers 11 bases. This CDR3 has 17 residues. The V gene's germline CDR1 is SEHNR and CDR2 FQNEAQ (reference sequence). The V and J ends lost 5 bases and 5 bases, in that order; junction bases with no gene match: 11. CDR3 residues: CASSPGRGQGVQNIQYF. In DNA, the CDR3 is TGTGCCAGCAGCCCAGGCCGGGGACAGGGGGTCCAAAACATTCAGTACTTC.

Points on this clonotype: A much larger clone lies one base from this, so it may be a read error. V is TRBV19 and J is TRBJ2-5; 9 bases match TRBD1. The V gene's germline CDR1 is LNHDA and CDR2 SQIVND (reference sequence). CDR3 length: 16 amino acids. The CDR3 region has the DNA TGTGCCGGTAGTACGTCCGGGACAGGGATCCAAGAGACCCAGTACTTC. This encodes CAGSTSGTGIQETQYF.

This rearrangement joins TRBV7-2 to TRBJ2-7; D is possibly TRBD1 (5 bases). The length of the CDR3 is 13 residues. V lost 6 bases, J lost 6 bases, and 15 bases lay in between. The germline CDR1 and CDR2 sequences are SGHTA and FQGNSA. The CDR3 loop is CASRTAPQFEQYF. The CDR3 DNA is TGTGCCAGCAGGACAGCCCCCCAGTTCGAGCAGTACTTC.

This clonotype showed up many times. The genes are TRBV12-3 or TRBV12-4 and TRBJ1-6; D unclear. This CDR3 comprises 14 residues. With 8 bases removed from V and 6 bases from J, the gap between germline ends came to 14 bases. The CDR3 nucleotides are TGTGCCAGCTCGGAGTTCAAGGGTAATTCACCCCTCCACTTT. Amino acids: CASSEFKGNSPLHF.

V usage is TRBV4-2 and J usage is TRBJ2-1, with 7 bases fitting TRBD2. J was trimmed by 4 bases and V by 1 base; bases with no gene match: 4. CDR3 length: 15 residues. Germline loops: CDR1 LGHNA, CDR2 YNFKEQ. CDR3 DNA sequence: TGTGCCAGCAGCCAAGTTCCCGGGGGGTACAATGAGCAGTTCTTC. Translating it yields CASSQVPGGYNEQFF.